The 10 T cell receptor beta chains below were found in one sample sequenced in a study of blood T cell repertoires in COVID-19. The repertoire was sequenced with immunoSEQ multiplex PCR; TCRdb's copy has only in-frame clones and lacks some. The sample records about 97,000 clones, 70% to 90% being singletons. Sequences were obtained from peripheral blood. All receptors derive from a man between 45 and 60 years old with COVID-19, enrolled during active disease.

V and J are TRBV3-1 (or the pseudogene TRBV3-2) and TRBJ1-2, with TRBD1 matching over 8 bases. Germline V lookup: CDR1 LGHDT, CDR2 YNNKEL (reference sequence). V gave up 4 bases and J gave up 5 bases; unmatched junction bases: 6. The CDR3 length is 14 residues. The CDR3 DNA is TGTGCCAGCAGCCGGTCGACAGGGGTATATGGCTACACCTTC. Translated, it gives CASSRSTGVYGYTF.

V gene TRBV11-2 combines with J gene TRBJ2-7, with D possibly being TRBD1 (7 bases). Germline V gene lookup returns CDR1 SGHAT and CDR2 FQNNGV. The CDR3 spans 14 residues. The V and J ends lost 5 bases and 6 bases respectively, with 17 bases between them. The CDR3, as DNA: TGTGCCAGCAGCCCTCAGGGGGGCCCAGGCGAGCAGTACTTC. This sequence encodes CASSPQGGPGEQYF.

The chain links TRBV30 to TRBJ1-1; D is possibly TRBD1 (5 bases). The germline V gene encodes CDR1 GTSNPN and CDR2 SVGIG (reference sequence). V shed 4 bases and J shed 5 bases, with 14 bases lying between them. The CDR3 contains 13 residues. The CDR3 spells CAWIRTGGTEAFF. The CDR3 DNA follows: TGTGCCTGGATCCGGACCGGGGGGACTGAAGCTTTCTTT. Variable domain in full (rest from reference TRBV30 and TRBJ1-1): SQTIHQWPATLVQPVGSPLSLECTVEGTSNPNLYWYRQAAGRGLQLLFYSVGIGQISSEVPQNLSASRPQDRQFILSSKKLLLSDSGFYLCAWIRTGGTEAFFGQGTRLTVV.

The CDR3: CASSGRDRAYEQFF. In DNA, the CDR3 is TGCGCCAGCAGCGGAAGGGACAGGGCATATGAGCAGTTCTTC. The V gene is TRBV5-1, the J gene TRBJ2-1, with 9 bases aligning to TRBD1. The ends lost 4 bases at V and 8 bases at J; junction bases unmatched: 7. The CDR3 has 14 amino acids. Germline V gene sequence: CDR1 SGHRS, CDR2 YFSETQ. Full variable domain (remainder filled in from reference TRBV5-1 and TRBJ2-1): KAGVTQTPRYLIKTRGQQVTLSCSPISGHRSVSWYQQTPGQGLQFLFEYFSETQRNKGNFPGRFSGRQFSNSRSEMNVSTLELGDSALYLCASSGRDRAYEQFFGPGTRLTVL.

V is TRBV5-1 and J is TRBJ1-1; 7 bases are a match to TRBD1. CDR1 SGHRS and CDR2 YFSETQ come from the germline V gene. The CDR3 is made up of 18 amino acids. J gave up 1 base and V 4 bases, and 16 bases lay outside the gene matches. CDR3 DNA sequence: TGCGCCAGCAGCGCCGGGCGCATACCGACAGGGAAGAACACTGAAGCTTTCTTT. Translating gives CASSAGRIPTGKNTEAFF.

This clone appeared a single time. This chain links TRBV7-2 with TRBJ1-1; 7 nucleotides line up with TRBD1. Germline V gives CDR1 SGHTA, CDR2 FQGNSA. The CDR3 sequence is 17 residues long. V shed 3 bases and J 0 bases; nucleotides not matched to a gene: 10. In DNA, the CDR3 is TGTGCCAGCAGCTTCTCTTGGACAGGAAGCCTGAACACTGAAGCTTTCTTT. Translation: CASSFSWTGSLNTEAFF.

The chain uses TRBV3-1 (or the pseudogene TRBV3-2) and TRBJ1-2, with D uncertain. V lost 3 bases to trimming and J lost 3 bases, with 17 bases between them. Germline lookup yields CDR1 LGHDT and CDR2 YNNKEL (reference sequence). The CDR3 is 16 residues long. The DNA for the CDR3 is TGTGCCAGCAGCCACGGCGCTCTAGTGGCCCACTATGGCTACACCTTC. Its translation is CASSHGALVAHYGYTF.

V is TRBV7-2 and J is TRBJ2-5; weak D call: TRBD2 (6 bases). The CDR3 is made up of 16 amino acids. The V gene lost 5 bases and the J gene lost 4 bases, with 20 bases spanning the gap. Germline CDR1 SGHTA, CDR2 FQGNSA. The DNA of the CDR3 is TGTGCCAGCAGCCAAACCTCCGGCTCCGGGAGAGAGACCCAGTACTTC. Amino acids: CASSQTSGSGRETQYF.

V usage is TRBV27 and J usage is TRBJ1-2, with TRBD1 identical over 7 bases. The CDR3 runs 13 residues. Trimming cost V 3 bases and J 8 bases; bases outside gene matches: 6. CDR1 and CDR2 from the germline V gene are MNHEY and SMNVEV (reference sequence). This chain's CDR3 is CASSLERGRGYTF. CDR3 nucleotide sequence: TGTGCCAGCAGTTTGGAGAGGGGGCGCGGCTACACCTTC.

The CDR3 DNA sequence: TGTGCCAGTAGTATAGCGGAGGGTAATGAAAAACTGTTTTTT. As protein: CASSIAEGNEKLFF. The chain employs TRBV19 and TRBJ1-4, with D uncertain. The CDR3 contains 14 residues. V dropped 1 base and J dropped 4 bases, with 7 bases sitting between them. Germline CDR1 reads LNHDA; CDR2 reads SQIVND (reference sequence).